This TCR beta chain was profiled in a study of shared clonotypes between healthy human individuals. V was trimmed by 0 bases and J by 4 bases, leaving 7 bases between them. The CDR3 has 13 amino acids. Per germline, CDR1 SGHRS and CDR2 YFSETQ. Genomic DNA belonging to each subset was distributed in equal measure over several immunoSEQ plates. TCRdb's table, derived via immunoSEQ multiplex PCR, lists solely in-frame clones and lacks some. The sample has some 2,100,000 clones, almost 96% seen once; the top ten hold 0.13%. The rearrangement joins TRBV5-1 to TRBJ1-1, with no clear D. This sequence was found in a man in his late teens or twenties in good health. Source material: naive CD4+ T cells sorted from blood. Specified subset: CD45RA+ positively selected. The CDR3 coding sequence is TGCGCCAGCAGCTTGGTCCCCGGCACTGAAGCTTTCTTT. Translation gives CASSLVPGTEAFF.